This record covers a single TCR beta chain. The antigen remains unidentified. These data are taken from a study of blood T cells in healthy people across ages. Study-level results: Unsorted PBMC input precluded a conclusive naive versus antigen-experienced comparison. Among long-lived donors, naive CD4+ cells were more numerous and diversity higher than in aged donors. Estimated diversity across one million T cells was deemed an underestimate.

A second PCR of 7 to 11 cycles used a sample-barcoded 5' primer and a J-beta primer mix. TCRdb redid the calling of the 5' RACE reads with MiXCR, one entry per CDR3 protein. This table holds about 780,000 distinct CDR3 sequences, about half found once. This CDR3 has 17 residues. Germline CDR1 SGHVS, CDR2 FQNEAQ. V dropped 5 bases and J dropped 0 bases, with 17 bases sitting between them. Total RNA was isolated from each sample in quantities of at least 6 micrograms. This chain joins TRBV7-8 and TRBJ1-5; D gene uncertain. The specimen sequenced was blood. This receptor was identified in a man of 80 years or more in good health. The CDR3 is CASSDSPGSISNQPQHF. DNA of the CDR3: TGTGCCAGCAGCGATAGTCCGGGATCTATTAGCAATCAGCCCCAGCATTTT.